This T cell receptor (beta chain) was profiled in a study of shared T cell receptors in the human thymus. Libraries were prepared by immunoSEQ multiplex PCR; TCRdb keeps only in-frame clonotypes and omits some of them. The sample has about 610,000 clones; 88% are singletons. The CDR3 loop spans 15 amino acids. Unmatched junction bases numbered 6, after V lost 7 bases and J lost 1 base. Germline values: CDR1 MNHNY, CDR2 SVGAGI (reference sequence). This sample was shared with a second study, whose subject was human thymus T cells. That source reports: Healthy Finnish infants undergoing corrective surgery for congenital heart defects were used as donors. The thymus was resected at corrective cardiac surgery. An apparent bias in V and J gene usage was seen in thymic and blood repertoires. Unrelated individuals reportedly shared highly overlapping thymic TCR repertoires.

This receptor was identified in a boy in the first two years of life with a congenital heart defect. The source material was thymocytes. V gene TRBV6-6 combines with J gene TRBJ2-7, with 11 bases that match TRBD1. Here the CDR3 DNA reads TGTGCCAGCACTAACTGGGACAGGGGGTCCTACGAGCAGTACTTC. It yields the protein CASTNWDRGSYEQYF.